This T cell receptor (beta chain) was identified in a study of TIL therapy for anti-PD-1-resistant metastatic lung cancer. About the research overall: Patients then received nivolumab; progressors got lymphodepletion, TIL and IL-2. Patients had a median age of 54 years (range 38-75).

Germline trimming cut 3 bases from V and 4 bases from J; bases unmatched to any gene: 1. The germline V gene encodes CDR1 MRHNA and CDR2 SNTAGT. The CDR3 contains 14 residues. The immunoSEQ assay was v3. Only in-frame clones appear in the TCRdb table, and some are missing; sequencing was by immunoSEQ multiplex PCR. The sample carries approximately 57,000 clones, approximately 78% recorded once. Noted time point: pre-treatment sample, taken before nivolumab and TIL therapy. Study conclusions and caveats: After infusion, TIL clonotypes partly replaced peripheral T cells and declined over months. Patients were highly selected, enriched for treatment-naive, never-smoker and oncogene-addicted cases.

Regarding this clone: What it binds is unknown.

The receptor was derived from a person aged 25 to 80 with non-small cell lung cancer. The V gene is TRBV6-4, the J gene TRBJ2-3, with 10 bases fitting TRBD1. Source: blood, taken at baseline. This chain's CDR3 is CASSETGGADTQYF. CDR3 DNA: TGTGCCAGCAGTGAGACAGGGGGCGCAGATACGCAGTATTTT.